This passage covers 30 T cell receptor beta chains from one sample sequenced in a study of cytomegalovirus exposure and HLA in healthy donors. PCR amplification relied on 60 Vbeta primers (plus 13 Jbeta primers). The data were produced by immunoSEQ multiplex PCR, yet TCRdb's version contains in-frame clones alone and is incomplete. Counted here are about 200,000 clones, roughly four fifths occurring once; the ten biggest clones make up 1.7%. Sequenced input: PBMCs. The receptors stem from a woman between 18 and 29 years old in good health and CMV-seronegative.

With regard to this clone: Other DNA sequences within the sample encode an identical CDR3. The V call is TRBV28, the J call TRBJ1-2; D unclear. CDR3 length: 13 amino acids. Per germline, CDR1 MDHEN and CDR2 SYDVKM. Trimming took off 3 bases at V and 2 bases at J, with 7 bases between the two ends. The DNA for the CDR3 is TGTGCCAGCAGTTTTGGAGGGAACTATGGCTACACCTTC. Protein: CASSFGGNYGYTF.

V usage is TRBV30 and J usage is TRBJ1-2; 9 bases align to TRBD1. CDR1 and CDR2 (germline): GTSNPN, SVGIG (reference sequence). There are 10 residues in the CDR3. J gave up 5 bases and V 8 bases, and 0 bases lay outside the gene matches. In nucleotides, the CDR3 is TGTGCCGGACAGGGGTATGGCTACACCTTC. Its translation is CAGQGYGYTF.

This clone was observed a single time. The genes are TRBV19 and TRBJ2-5; TRBD1 is a possible D gene (6 bases). Deletions cut 3 bases from V and 2 bases from J, with 22 bases between. The germline V gene has CDR1 LNHDA and CDR2 SQIVND (reference sequence). The CDR3 has 18 residues. The CDR3 coding sequence is TGTGCCAGTAGTATCCCCCCCTCTCAGGGGCCAACACAAGAGACCCAGTACTTC. Translating gives CASSIPPSQGPTQETQYF.

The chain uses TRBV6-5 and TRBJ2-1; 10 bases are a match to TRBD2. CDR1 is MNHEY and CDR2 is SVGAGI in the germline V gene. J was trimmed by 7 bases and V by 2 bases; bases with no gene match: 5. The CDR3 consists of 15 residues. The CDR3 here is CASSYDTSGMNEQFF. DNA for the CDR3: TGTGCCAGCAGTTACGACACTAGCGGGATGAATGAGCAGTTCTTC.

This chain connects TRBV10-1 to TRBJ2-7; the match to TRBD1 covers 11 bases. The length of the CDR3 is 17 residues. CDR1 is WNHNN and CDR2 is SYGVQD in the germline V gene (reference sequence). Germline trimming cut 0 bases from V and 1 base from J; bases unmatched to any gene: 5. The CDR3 region is CASSESGTGGISYEQYV. The CDR3, as DNA: TGCGCCAGCAGTGAGTCCGGGACAGGGGGAATTTCCTACGAGCAGTACGTC.

The chain combines TRBV6-1 with TRBJ2-1, with 8 bases matching TRBD2. This CDR3 has 15 amino acids. Germline CDR1 is MNHNS and CDR2 is SASEGT. The J segment lost 3 bases and the V segment lost 5 bases, leaving 6 bases of the junction unmatched. For the CDR3, the DNA is TGTGCCAGCAGTTCCAGGCTAGCGGGCTACAATGAGCAGTTCTTC. As protein: CASSSRLAGYNEQFF.

The V and J genes are TRBV10-3 and TRBJ2-3, with 7 positions matching TRBD2. The V gene's germline CDR1 is ENHRY and CDR2 SYGVKD. With V trimmed by 4 bases and J by 1 base, 5 bases remained unmatched. CDR3 length equals 15 residues. CDR3: CAISVTTSGTDTQYF. For the CDR3, the DNA is TGTGCCATCAGTGTGACAACTAGCGGCACAGATACGCAGTATTTT.

The CDR3 nucleotides read TGTGCCAGCAGCCTGAGCGAGACAGGTACCTATGGCTACACCTTC. Amino acids: CASSLSETGTYGYTF. This chain connects TRBV5-6 to TRBJ1-2, with D tentatively TRBD1 (6 bases). The CDR3 has 15 amino acids. CDR1 and CDR2 (germline): SGHDT, YYEEEE. Trimming stripped 4 bases from V and 4 bases from J, with 17 bases between.

The V call is TRBV19, the J call TRBJ1-1, with TRBD1 matching 7 bases. Trimming removed 4 bases from V and 3 bases from J; junction bases left unmatched: 8. CDR3 length: 15 residues. Germline CDR1 reads LNHDA; CDR2 reads SQIVND (reference sequence). CDR3 in amino acids: CASSTLDREYTEAFF. CDR3 nucleotides: TGTGCCAGTAGTACCCTTGACAGGGAATACACTGAAGCTTTCTTT. Together with reference TRBV19 and TRBJ1-1, the CDR3 gives the full variable domain: DGGITQSPKYLFRKEGQNVTLSCEQNLNHDAMYWYRQDPGQGLRLIYYSQIVNDFQKGDIAEGYSVSREKKESFPLTVTSAQKNPTAFYLCASSTLDREYTEAFFGQGTRLTVV.

The chain couples TRBV11-2 to TRBJ2-5; 10 nucleotides agree with TRBD1. Germline V CDR1 and CDR2: SGHAT, FQNNGV. With V trimmed by 5 bases and J by 0 bases, 3 bases remained unmatched. The CDR3 is 15 residues long. CDR3 in DNA: TGTGCCAGCAGCCGGACAGGGGGGTACCAAGAGACCCAGTACTTC. Its protein product is CASSRTGGYQETQYF.

For the CDR3, the DNA is TGTGCCAGCACTGTGACAGGGGGCCGTAGCAATCAGCCCCAGCATTTT. Its translation is CASTVTGGRSNQPQHF. This chain connects TRBV2 to TRBJ1-5, with TRBD1 identical over 10 bases. Germline lookup yields CDR1 SNHLY and CDR2 FYNNEI. The V gene end was trimmed by 7 bases and the J gene end by 0 bases; junction bases not matched to a gene: 6. CDR3 length equals 16 residues.

Note on this clone: A junction end diverges from the germline sequence, so it may reflect a read error. The chain joins TRBV7-9 to TRBJ1-2; tentatively, D is TRBD1 (5 bases). CDR3 length: 17 residues. CDR1 is SEHNR and CDR2 is FQNEAQ in the germline V gene (reference sequence). The CDR3 reads CSSSSAFPGTSNYGYTF. In DNA form, the CDR3 reads TGTTCCAGCAGCTCCGCTTTCCCAGGGACTTCTAACTATGGCTACACCTTC.

J is TRBJ1-1 and V is TRBV4-3, with D unclear. Trimming stripped 4 bases from V and 3 bases from J, with 15 bases between. CDR3 length: 15 residues. Germline CDR1 reads LGHNA; CDR2 reads YSLEER. CDR3 nucleotides: TGCGCCAGCAGCCCCCTGTTCCGGGGAGACACTGAAGCTTTCTTT. The encoded protein is CASSPLFRGDTEAFF.

The J gene is TRBJ1-1, the V gene TRBV11-3, with 8 bases lining up with TRBD1. Per germline, CDR1 SGHNT and CDR2 YENEEA. V was pared by 6 bases and J by 6 bases, with 12 bases of the junction left unmatched. There are 15 residues in the CDR3. As DNA, the CDR3 is TGTGCCAGCAGACTAACTACGGGACAGGTCGCTGAAGCTTTCTTT. Translation: CASRLTTGQVAEAFF.

V is TRBV29-1 and J is TRBJ1-2; 8 nucleotides agree with TRBD1. Germline V gives CDR1 SQVTM, CDR2 ANQGSEA. The CDR3 has 13 amino acids. After removal of 4 bases from V and 4 bases from J, the junction contained 5 bases not matched to a gene. CDR3 nucleotides: TGCAGCGTTGGGACAGGGTTGAGCTATGGCTACACCTTC. It translates to CSVGTGLSYGYTF. Full variable domain (rest looked up from reference TRBV29-1 and TRBJ1-2): SAVISQKPSRDICQRGTSLTIQCQVDSQVTMMFWYRQQPGQSLTLIATANQGSEATYESGFVIDKFPISRPNLTFSTLTVSNMSPEDSSIYLCSVGTGLSYGYTFGSGTRLTVV.

This clone was detected a few times. The V gene is TRBV28, the J gene TRBJ1-4, with 10 bases fitting TRBD1. Per the germline V gene, CDR1 is MDHEN and CDR2 is SYDVKM. The V gene end was trimmed by 8 bases and the J gene end by 8 bases; junction bases not matched to a gene: 2. This CDR3 is 12 amino acids long. CDR3 amino acids: CASGTGAEKLFF. The CDR3 DNA sequence: TGTGCCAGCGGGACAGGGGCCGAAAAACTGTTTTTT.

This clone was observed a few times. The chain joins TRBV7-2 to TRBJ1-1; D might be TRBD1 (5 bases). This CDR3 has 13 residues. V shed 5 bases and J shed 4 bases, with 11 bases lying between them. Germline V gene data show CDR1 as SGHTA and CDR2 as FQGNSA. CDR3 region: CASSRTTGTEAFF. DNA for the CDR3: TGTGCCAGCAGCCGGACAACGGGCACTGAAGCTTTCTTT.

V gene TRBV6-5 combines with J gene TRBJ2-7; 8 positions agree with TRBD1. Germline loops: CDR1 MNHEY, CDR2 SVGAGI. CDR3 length: 16 residues. V trimming: 4 bases; J trimming: 6 bases; junction bases outside the gene matches: 14. The CDR3 loop is CASSSQDRAVGSEQYF. CDR3 in DNA: TGTGCCAGCAGTTCCCAGGACAGGGCAGTTGGAAGCGAGCAGTACTTC.

This clone was counted only a few times. This chain uses TRBV4-3 with TRBJ1-1, with no clear D. V was pared by 3 bases and J by 1 base, with 9 bases between. Per germline, CDR1 LGHNA and CDR2 YSLEER. This CDR3 is built from 14 residues. Here the CDR3 reads CASSQFTANTEAFF. The CDR3 bases are TGCGCCAGCAGCCAGTTTACAGCGAACACTGAAGCTTTCTTT.

V and J are TRBV6-1 and TRBJ1-6; D not certain. CDR1 is MNHNS and CDR2 is SASEGT in the germline V gene. V lost 7 bases to trimming and J lost 3 bases, with 7 bases between them. The CDR3 runs to 13 residues. CDR3 nucleotides: TGTGCCAGCAAAGCAAGCTATAATTCACCCCTCCACTTT. Its protein is CASKASYNSPLHF.

The chain recombines TRBV7-9 with TRBJ2-1; a possible D gene is TRBD2 (6 bases). The CDR3 has 13 residues. Germline CDR1 SEHNR, CDR2 FQNEAQ (reference sequence). Deletions cut 8 bases from V and 4 bases from J, with 12 bases between. The CDR3, as DNA: TGTGCCAGCGGGGAGGTAATTTACAATGAGCAGTTCTTC. Protein sequence: CASGEVIYNEQFF.

This clone has just one count. The chain employs TRBV7-8 and TRBJ2-1, with D maybe TRBD1 (5 bases). CDR3 size: 15 residues. With 5 bases removed from V and 0 bases from J, the gap between germline ends came to 11 bases. Per germline, CDR1 SGHVS and CDR2 FQNEAQ. CDR3 nucleotides: TGTGCCAGCAGCCCCCAGGGTAGCTCCTACAATGAGCAGTTCTTC. This sequence encodes CASSPQGSSYNEQFF.

The rearrangement links TRBV7-9 to TRBJ2-1; D is possibly TRBD1 (5 bases). Germline lookup yields CDR1 SEHNR and CDR2 FQNEAQ (reference sequence). The CDR3 is 16 residues long. Trimming shortened V by 0 bases and J by 3 bases, and 12 bases separated the two germline ends. Here the CDR3 reads CASSLARAGLYNEQFF. DNA of the CDR3: TGTGCCAGCAGCTTAGCCCGCGCAGGGCTCTACAATGAGCAGTTCTTC. Full variable domain (rest looked up from reference TRBV7-9 and TRBJ2-1): DTGVSQNPRHKITKRGQNVTFRCDPISEHNRLYWYRQTLGQGPEFLTYFQNEAQLEKSRLLSDRFSAERPKGSFSTLEIQRTEQGDSAMYLCASSLARAGLYNEQFFGPGTRLTVL.

This rearrangement joins TRBV30 to TRBJ2-5; D remains unclear. The CDR3 has 16 amino acids. Germline V gene lookup returns CDR1 GTSNPN and CDR2 SVGIG (reference sequence). Trimming took off 0 bases at V and 2 bases at J, with 16 bases between the two ends. CDR3 in DNA: TGTGCCTGGAGTGTATTAACGGTCTCACCACAAGAGACCCAGTACTTC. Its translation: CAWSVLTVSPQETQYF. Drawing the rest from reference TRBV30 and TRBJ2-5, the complete variable domain is SQTIHQWPATLVQPVGSPLSLECTVEGTSNPNLYWYRQAAGRGLQLLFYSVGIGQISSEVPQNLSASRPQDRQFILSSKKLLLSDSGFYLCAWSVLTVSPQETQYFGPGTRLLVL.

The CDR3 protein is CASSQGGTGLYEQYF. DNA of the CDR3: TGCGCCAGCAGCCAAGGCGGGACAGGGCTCTACGAGCAGTACTTC. The chain combines TRBV4-3 with TRBJ2-7; TRBD1 aligns across 9 bases. The CDR3 is 15 amino acids. CDR1 and CDR2 (germline): LGHNA, YSLEER. V dropped 1 base and J dropped 3; count of bases not matched to a gene: 4.

The table lists this clone with a few counts. This chain joins TRBV19 and TRBJ1-5; no definite D call. This CDR3 region has 15 residues. V was clipped by 6 bases and J by 1 base, with 13 bases between them. Germline V gene sequence: CDR1 LNHDA, CDR2 SQIVND (reference sequence). CDR3 in amino acids: CASSLARVSNQPQHF. For the CDR3, the DNA is TGTGCCAGTAGCCTAGCTCGGGTCAGCAATCAGCCCCAGCATTTT.

The chain carries TRBV7-8 and TRBJ1-3; D not certain. Trimming took off 5 bases at V and 3 bases at J, with 20 bases between the two ends. The CDR3 consists of 17 residues. Germline CDR1 reads SGHVS; CDR2 reads FQNEAQ. CDR3 nucleotides: TGTGCCAGCAGCCACACCGGGGAAAGGCTCTTTGGAAACACCATATATTTT. This encodes CASSHTGERLFGNTIYF.

The CDR3 reads CASSEYGRGSQFSETQYF. CDR3 nucleotides: TGTGCCAGCAGTGAATATGGACGGGGTTCACAATTTTCAGAGACCCAGTACTTC. The chain has TRBV25-1 and TRBJ2-5, with D maybe TRBD2 (5 bases). The germline gives CDR1 MGHDK, CDR2 SYGVNS. The CDR3 has 18 amino acids. The V gene lost 0 bases and the J gene lost 4 bases, with 21 bases spanning the gap.

V and J are TRBV6-5 and TRBJ1-2, with no clear D. CDR1 MNHEY and CDR2 SVGAGI come from the germline V gene. CDR3 length: 15 residues. Trimming cost V 6 bases and J 5 bases, with 19 bases left between them. CDR3 protein: CASRAVHPAGYGYTF. In DNA form, the CDR3 reads TGTGCCAGCAGGGCCGTCCACCCCGCCGGGTATGGCTACACCTTC.

The chain couples TRBV10-1 to TRBJ2-7, with 8 bases aligning to TRBD1. The CDR3 totals 15 residues. Germline-derived CDR1 and CDR2 are WNHNN and SYGVQD (reference sequence). Trimming took 5 bases from V and 6 from J; bases not matched to a gene: 12. The CDR3 protein is CASSKGQEVVGEQYV. The CDR3 nucleotides read TGCGCCAGCAGTAAGGGACAGGAGGTGGTCGGCGAGCAGTACGTC.